The source of this T cell receptor beta chain is a study of yellow fever vaccine responses in identical twins. CDR3 size: 14 residues. Via MiXCR, TCRdb re-called the RT-PCR reads, giving one row per CDR3 protein. The sample contains about 18,000 distinct CDR3 sequences, about 56% of which appear only once. This receptor was obtained from a woman aged 18-29 years who received the yellow fever vaccine. The sample consisted of T cells from blood (PBMCs), unsorted or a sorted subset (not recorded which), taken before or after yellow fever vaccination (not recorded which). The chain couples TRBV12-3 or TRBV12-4 to TRBJ2-7; 7 nucleotides line up with TRBD2. The assigned J gene may be wrong: the sequence end matches TRBJ2-1 better. The CDR3 nucleotides are TGTGCCAGCAGTTTCGAAGCGGGGTCTTACGAGCAGTTCTTC. Its translation: CASSFEAGSYEQFF.